The 29 T cell receptor beta chains reported below all come from one sample, sequenced in a study of blood T cell repertoires in COVID-19 (dated by TCRdb to about 2020). Receptors were amplified or captured by the immunoSEQ multiplex PCR assay. Sourced from immuneACCESS, this table was stored by TCRdb with only in-frame sequences that have V and J called. A share of the clones is absent; for the studies checked, an unresolved V gene accounts for under half, and the remainder has no known explanation. The sample profile shows about 220,000 clones; 90% of them were found once. The ten largest make up approximately 16% of the sample. Sequenced input: PBMCs or T cells enriched from blood (not recorded which). The receptors here all came from a man aged 30 to 45 who had been exposed to COVID-19.

The V call is TRBV19, the J call TRBJ1-4; D unclear. Germline V gene lookup returns CDR1 LNHDA and CDR2 SQIVND (reference sequence). CDR3 length: 16 residues. The V end was cut by 4 bases, the J end by 8 bases, with 20 bases between. CDR3 loop: CASSTSWASEVEKLFF. The CDR3 coding sequence is TGTGCCAGTAGTACTTCTTGGGCCTCCGAAGTCGAAAAACTGTTTTTT.

The chain employs TRBV19 and TRBJ1-6; no clear D gene. The CDR3 has 13 residues. Germline loops: CDR1 LNHDA, CDR2 SQIVND (reference sequence). V lost 5 bases and J lost 19, with 21 bases in between. The CDR3 sequence is CASSAKIDGLTHF. The CDR3 nucleotides read TGTGCCAGTAGTGCCAAAATCGATGGCTTGACTCACTTT.

The J gene is TRBJ2-3, the V gene TRBV11-3; D is unresolved. The germline V gene encodes CDR1 SGHNT and CDR2 YENEEA. The CDR3 is 12 residues long. Between the trimmed V and J ends, which lost 6 bases and 0 bases, there was a span of 4 bases. The CDR3 protein is CASSSSTDTQYF. CDR3 nucleotide sequence: TGTGCCAGCAGTTCTAGCACAGATACGCAGTATTTT.

The V gene is TRBV9, the J gene TRBJ1-1; perhaps TRBD1 as D (6 bases). V was cut by 1 base and J by 1 base, with 11 bases left in between. Looked up from germline, CDR1 is SGDLS and CDR2 is YYNGEE. The CDR3 totals 15 residues. CDR3 nucleotide sequence: TGTGCCAGCAGCGTATCCCCAGGGGCGAACACTGAAGCTTTCTTT. It codes for CASSVSPGANTEAFF.

J is TRBJ2-3 and V is TRBV5-1; D might be TRBD2 (6 bases). V was pared by 0 bases and J by 2 bases, with 13 bases between. The CDR3 has 16 amino acids. CDR1 and CDR2 (germline): SGHRS, YFSETQ. CDR3 amino acids: CASSLGLAEITDTQYF. The CDR3 DNA follows: TGCGCCAGCAGCTTGGGGTTAGCGGAGATCACAGATACGCAGTATTTT.

This chain uses TRBV3-1 (or the pseudogene TRBV3-2) with TRBJ1-6; D uncertain. CDR3 length equals 15 residues. V lost 5 bases to trimming and J lost 10 bases, with 18 bases between them. Germline-derived CDR1 and CDR2 are LGHDT and YNNKEL (reference sequence). CDR3 in DNA: TGTGCCAGCAGCGGCCCCAGAGCTATGGGCTCACCCCTCCACTTT. Amino acid sequence: CASSGPRAMGSPLHF.

The chain combines TRBV11-2 with TRBJ1-3; D is unclear. The CDR3 sequence is 10 residues long. Germline values: CDR1 SGHAT, CDR2 FQNNGV. Trimming stripped 5 bases from V and 6 bases from J, with 2 bases between. The CDR3 region is CASSQNTIYF. The CDR3 DNA reads as TGTGCCAGCAGCCAAAACACCATATATTTT.

V and J are TRBV5-1 and TRBJ2-5, with TRBD2 identical over 11 bases. Germline trimming cut 3 bases from V and 0 bases from J; bases unmatched to any gene: 16. The CDR3 has 20 residues. Germline V CDR1 and CDR2: SGHRS, YFSETQ. In nucleotides, the CDR3 is TGCGCCAGCAGCTCCCCCCCCCTCCTAGCGGGGGGACCGTACCAAGAGACCCAGTACTTC. Translated, it gives CASSSPPLLAGGPYQETQYF.

V gene TRBV6-5 combines with J gene TRBJ1-6; weak D call: TRBD1 (5 bases). The V gene lost 4 bases and the J gene lost 5 bases, with 15 bases spanning the gap. The length of the CDR3 is 16 residues. Per germline, CDR1 MNHEY and CDR2 SVGAGI. The CDR3 sequence: CASSSPRQGNNSPLHF. CDR3 nucleotide sequence: TGTGCCAGCAGTTCCCCCCGCCAGGGAAATAATTCACCCCTCCACTTT.

The CDR3 DNA is TGTGCCAGCAAAGCGAAACTAGCGGGGACCTTCTACGAGCAGTACTTC. Translating gives CASKAKLAGTFYEQYF. This rearrangement joins TRBV6-7 to TRBJ2-7, with TRBD2 identical over 10 bases. TRBV6-7 is marked as an open reading frame, function uncertain. This CDR3 is 16 amino acids long. J was trimmed by 3 bases and V by 7 bases; bases with no gene match: 12.

V is TRBV5-4 and J is TRBJ1-2; no clear D. Deletions cut 2 bases from V and 4 bases from J, with 9 bases between. Germline V gives CDR1 SGHNT, CDR2 YYREEE (reference sequence). CDR3 length equals 13 residues. CDR3 bases: TGTGCCAGCAGCTTCGGTGGGCCCTATGGCTACACCTTC. Translation: CASSFGGPYGYTF.

The rearrangement links TRBV7-3 to TRBJ2-7; 7 bases are shared with TRBD2. V shed 0 bases and J 4 bases; nucleotides not matched to a gene: 9. Germline V gene sequence: CDR1 SGHTA, CDR2 FQGTGA. The CDR3 spans 16 residues. The CDR3 DNA follows: TGTGCCAGCAGCTTAACAAGAGCTAGCGGTCGTTACGAGCAGTACTTC. Translation gives CASSLTRASGRYEQYF.

This clone was counted a single time. This chain uses TRBV10-3 with TRBJ2-7; 7 positions match TRBD2. Germline CDR1 ENHRY, CDR2 SYGVKD. The J segment lost 2 bases and the V segment lost 2 bases, leaving 3 bases of the junction unmatched. CDR3 size: 14 residues. Here the CDR3 reads CAISERRGTYEQYF. The CDR3 nucleotides read TGTGCCATCAGTGAGCGGCGGGGGACCTACGAGCAGTACTTC.

The chain carries TRBV18 and TRBJ1-1; 7 bases agree with TRBD1. This CDR3 is built from 14 residues. Trimming cost V 6 bases and J 6 bases; bases outside gene matches: 10. CDR1 and CDR2 from the germline V gene are KGHSH and LQKENI. CDR3 in amino acids: CASSPRGPDAEAFF. The CDR3, as DNA: TGTGCCAGCTCGCCTAGGGGGCCGGACGCTGAAGCTTTCTTT.

CDR3 DNA: TGTGCCAGCTCACCAGCAGTTGGGGGGGAAGCACAAGAGACCCAGTACTTC. Translation: CASSPAVGGEAQETQYF. The chain uses TRBV18 and TRBJ2-5; 7 nucleotides agree with TRBD2. Trimming at V came to 2 bases and at J to 2 bases, leaving 11 bases not matched to a gene. The CDR3 length is 17 residues. The germline gives CDR1 KGHSH, CDR2 LQKENI.

This clone appeared a single time. The chain carries TRBV5-1 and TRBJ1-1; TRBD1 might be the D (6 bases). Trimming pared 4 bases from V and 3 bases from J, leaving 19 bases between. The V gene's germline CDR1 is SGHRS and CDR2 YFSETQ. This CDR3 has 16 residues. The CDR3 reads CASSPGTNPGHTEAFF. CDR3 DNA sequence: TGCGCCAGCAGCCCCGGGACAAACCCTGGGCACACTGAAGCTTTCTTT. Full variable domain (rest looked up from reference TRBV5-1 and TRBJ1-1): KAGVTQTPRYLIKTRGQQVTLSCSPISGHRSVSWYQQTPGQGLQFLFEYFSETQRNKGNFPGRFSGRQFSNSRSEMNVSTLELGDSALYLCASSPGTNPGHTEAFFGQGTRLTVV.

This clone came up a few times. The J gene is TRBJ2-1, the V gene TRBV3-1 (or the pseudogene TRBV3-2); 10 nucleotides line up with TRBD2. The CDR3 runs to 17 residues. CDR1 and CDR2 from the germline V gene are LGHDT and YNNKEL (reference sequence). V shed 1 base, J shed 5 bases, and the junction held 8 bases outside the gene matches. The CDR3 coding sequence is TGTGCCAGCAGCCAAGTACCATCTAGCGGGGGCCACAATGAGCAGTTCTTC. This codes for CASSQVPSSGGHNEQFF.

J is TRBJ2-7 and V is TRBV5-1, with 10 positions matching TRBD1. Germline loops: CDR1 SGHRS, CDR2 YFSETQ. The CDR3 extends over 15 amino acids. The V segment lost 3 bases and the J segment 1 base; nucleotides outside the gene matches: 4. The DNA of the CDR3 is TGCGCCAGCAGCTCGAGGGACAGGGGATCCTACGAGCAGTACTTC. Its translation is CASSSRDRGSYEQYF.

The rearrangement uses TRBV30 and TRBJ2-5; D uncertain. Per germline, CDR1 GTSNPN and CDR2 SVGIG (reference sequence). This CDR3 contains 11 residues. Trimming took off 1 base at V and 5 bases at J, with 5 bases between the two ends. For the CDR3, the DNA is TGTGCCTGGAGTGATCCTGAGACCCAGTACTTC. Translation: CAWSDPETQYF.

V gene TRBV24-1 combines with J gene TRBJ2-2, with D possibly being TRBD1 (5 bases). The CDR3 runs 13 residues. V lost 5 bases and J 4 bases, leaving 7 bases between the germline ends. In germline, CDR1 is KGHDR, CDR2 SFDVKD. For the CDR3, the DNA is TGTGCCACCAGTGCCCAGGGCACCGGGGAGCTGTTTTTT. Translating gives CATSAQGTGELFF.

The DNA for the CDR3 is TGTGCCAGCAGCTCACCGAGGAGTTCCGGCGGGGAGCTGTTTTTT. Translated, it gives CASSSPRSSGGELFF. The V call is TRBV21-1, the J call TRBJ2-2; TRBD2 is the table's D call and was not checked against the DNA. TRBV21-1 is a documented pseudogene. The CDR3 covers 15 residues.

The genes are TRBV7-9 and TRBJ2-7, with a tentative D call TRBD2 (6 bases). The germline CDR1 and CDR2 sequences are SEHNR and FQNEAQ (reference sequence). V was shortened by 0 bases and J by 6 bases, with 6 bases between the two germline ends. The CDR3 is made up of 12 amino acids. CDR3 in amino acids: CASSLAGGEQYF. DNA for the CDR3: TGTGCCAGCAGCTTAGCGGGGGGCGAGCAGTACTTC.

The rearrangement links TRBV6-5 to TRBJ2-5; 9 positions agree with TRBD1. The germline V gene encodes CDR1 MNHEY and CDR2 SVGAGI. The CDR3 has 15 amino acids. V lost 6 bases, J lost 2 bases, and 7 bases stayed unmatched. The CDR3 DNA is TGTGCCAGCAGGCCCGGGACAGGGCGACAAGAGACCCAGTACTTC. Encoded protein: CASRPGTGRQETQYF.

The chain is built from TRBV7-2 and TRBJ1-1, with 8 bases that match TRBD1. CDR3 length: 15 amino acids. The ends lost 3 bases at V and 4 bases at J; junction bases unmatched: 7. The germline CDR1 and CDR2 sequences are SGHTA and FQGNSA. The CDR3 region is CASSFTTGVGTEAFF. The CDR3 nucleotides read TGTGCCAGCAGCTTTACGACAGGGGTGGGCACTGAAGCTTTCTTT.

This clone showed up just once. The rearrangement uses TRBV4-1 and TRBJ1-1, with a possible D match to TRBD1 (5 bases). CDR1 is MGHRA and CDR2 is YSYEKL in the germline V gene. Trimming shortened V by 6 bases and J by 1 base, and 6 bases separated the two germline ends. CDR3 size: 12 residues. This CDR3 reads CASRGQNTEAFF. Here the CDR3 DNA reads TGCGCCAGCAGAGGACAGAACACTGAAGCTTTCTTT.

The chain recombines TRBV5-1 with TRBJ1-2; D may be TRBD1 (5 bases). V gave up 2 bases and J gave up 2 bases, with 7 bases separating them. Germline assignment: CDR1 SGHRS and CDR2 YFSETQ. This CDR3 region has 13 residues. The CDR3 spells CASSFDRNYGYTF. The CDR3 DNA is TGCGCCAGCAGCTTTGACAGAAACTATGGCTACACCTTC.

The CDR3 spells CASSQPGRTGGYEQYF. CDR3 DNA: TGCGCCAGCAGCCAACCGGGACGGACCGGGGGGTACGAGCAGTACTTC. This chain joins TRBV4-1 and TRBJ2-7; TRBD2 matches 7 bases. Germline V gene data show CDR1 as MGHRA and CDR2 as YSYEKL. Trimming at V came to 2 bases and at J to 4 bases, leaving 11 bases not matched to a gene. CDR3 length equals 16 residues.

The V and J genes are TRBV4-1 and TRBJ2-5, with 9 bases lining up with TRBD2. The length of the CDR3 is 16 residues. V lost 0 bases to trimming and J lost 5 bases; unmatched junction nucleotides: 7. Per germline, CDR1 MGHRA and CDR2 YSYEKL. CDR3 DNA: TGCGCCAGCAGCCAAGATGGCGGGGGGGCCGTTGAGACCCAGTACTTC. Its protein product is CASSQDGGGAVETQYF.

The chain combines TRBV3-1 (or the pseudogene TRBV3-2) with TRBJ2-3; TRBD1 matches 7 bases. Germline-derived CDR1 and CDR2 are LGHDT and YNNKEL (reference sequence). This CDR3 spans 15 amino acids. V was pared by 4 bases and J by 1 base, with 5 bases of the junction left unmatched. The CDR3 spells CASSPLGQGTDTQYF. The CDR3 coding sequence is TGTGCCAGCAGCCCCCTTGGACAGGGCACAGATACGCAGTATTTT.